The 15 T cell receptor beta chains listed next were all sequenced from one sample in a study of T cell repertoires in cytomegalovirus infection. Which antigens these TCRs recognize remains unknown. From the reads, TCRdb called clonotypes with MiXCR, one entry per CDR3 protein. In the table there are 55,000 to 70,000 distinct CDR3 sequences, 20% to 25% of which are singletons. Source material: PBMCs, sequenced either directly or after in vitro stimulation (not recorded which). These receptors were collected from a human donor in good health (CMV status not recorded). Some clones in this sample may be carry-over from other donors' samples.

CDR3 residues: CASSPNSGRELFF. CDR3 bases: TGTGCCAGCAGTCCCAATAGCGGGAGGGAGCTGTTTTTT. V usage is TRBV6-2 or TRBV6-3 and J usage is TRBJ2-2; TRBD2 matches 8 bases. The CDR3 has 13 residues. Germline trimming cut 5 bases from V and 9 bases from J; bases unmatched to any gene: 5. Germline V gene sequence: CDR1 MNHEY, CDR2 SVGEGT.

This clonotype was recorded many times. The J gene is TRBJ2-1, the V gene TRBV12-5; D tentatively fits TRBD1 or TRBD2 (5 bases each). The V end lost 0 bases, the J end lost 9 bases, and 18 bases lay between the germline ends. This CDR3 contains 16 residues. Germline CDR1 reads LGHNT; CDR2 reads FRNRAP. CDR3 DNA sequence: TGTGCTAGTGGTTTGGTACTTGGGGGAGTGCTGGGTGAGCAGTTCTTC. Its translation: CASGLVLGGVLGEQFF.

This clonotype appeared many times. This sequence joins TRBV7-9 and TRBJ2-7; 8 bases align to TRBD1. V lost 5 bases, J lost 5 bases, and 14 bases stayed unmatched. Germline V gives CDR1 SEHNR, CDR2 FQNEAQ (reference sequence). The CDR3 runs 16 residues. The CDR3 spells CASSTVTGTGLDEQYF. CDR3 nucleotide sequence: TGTGCCAGCAGCACCGTAACCGGGACAGGTCTGGACGAGCAGTACTTC.

The genes are TRBV5-6 and TRBJ2-1; D is undetermined. CDR1 and CDR2 (germline): SGHDT, YYEEEE. The CDR3 has 13 amino acids. V was pared by 0 bases and J by 3 bases, with 4 bases between. In nucleotides, the CDR3 is TGTGCCAGCAGCTTGGAGAACTACAATGAGCAGTTCTTC. This codes for CASSLENYNEQFF.

This clonotype appeared many times. The CDR3 spells CASSLSSGSGQFF. CDR3 DNA sequence: TGTGCCAGCAGCTTAAGTAGCGGGAGTGGGCAGTTCTTC. The chain employs TRBV7-2 and TRBJ2-1; 9 nucleotides line up with TRBD2. V gave up 2 bases and J gave up 12 bases; unmatched junction bases: 5. From germline, CDR1 is SGHTA and CDR2 FQGNSA. The CDR3 length is 13 residues.

This clonotype occurred a few times. This chain uses TRBV5-4 with TRBJ2-2, with 8 nucleotides matching TRBD2. The CDR3 contains 15 residues. The germline CDR1 and CDR2 sequences are SGHNT and YYREEE (reference sequence). J lost 3 bases, V lost 4 bases, and 5 bases had no gene match. In DNA, the CDR3 is TGTGCCAGCAGCGAACTAGCGGATGACACCGGGGAGCTGTTTTTT. This translates into CASSELADDTGELFF.

This clonotype has ten or more counts. The V call is TRBV7-8, the J call TRBJ2-3; 7 bases map to TRBD2. Trimming took 7 bases from V and 4 from J; bases not matched to a gene: 11. CDR1 is SGHVS and CDR2 is FQNEAQ in the germline V gene. The CDR3 runs to 15 residues. Here the CDR3 DNA reads TGTGCCAGCACCCTGACGGTGGGAGGGCCAGATACGCAGTATTTT. It codes for CASTLTVGGPDTQYF.

There are many counts of this clonotype. The chain uses TRBV11-2 and TRBJ1-1, with D perhaps matching TRBD1 (5 bases). Germline V gene lookup returns CDR1 SGHAT and CDR2 FQNNGV. Trimming pared 4 bases from V and 4 bases from J, leaving 16 bases between. CDR3 size: 15 residues. CDR3 region: CASSYRTYRPTEAFF. CDR3 coding DNA: TGTGCCAGCAGCTACCGGACATATCGGCCCACTGAAGCTTTCTTT.

This clonotype has a handful of counts. This chain joins TRBV19 and TRBJ2-7, with 8 bases lining up with TRBD1. The CDR3 extends over 13 amino acids. The junction had 1 base not matched to a gene; V was cut back by 1 base and J by 5 bases. The germline V gene has CDR1 LNHDA and CDR2 SQIVND (reference sequence). Here the CDR3 reads CASSIGQGNEQYV. The CDR3, as DNA: TGTGCCAGTAGTATAGGACAGGGGAACGAGCAGTACGTC.

In nucleotides, the CDR3 is TGTGCCAGCAGCCAATCAGGGGGTGAGCAGTTCTTC. It encodes CASSQSGGEQFF. V usage is TRBV7-9 and J usage is TRBJ2-1; 7 nucleotides align to TRBD1. With V trimmed by 5 bases and J by 9 bases, 4 bases remained unmatched. From germline, CDR1 is SEHNR and CDR2 FQNEAQ (reference sequence). The CDR3 has 12 residues.

The chain combines TRBV27 with TRBJ1-6; 7 bases are a match to TRBD1. Losses at the gene ends were 11 bases for V and 10 bases for J; bases not matched to a gene: 14. The germline CDR1 and CDR2 sequences are MNHEY and SMNVEV (reference sequence). The CDR3 length is 14 residues. CDR3 residues: CARFSTGRESPLHF. In DNA form, the CDR3 reads TGTGCCCGATTCTCGACAGGGCGAGAATCACCCCTCCACTTT.

The V call is TRBV7-2, the J call TRBJ1-2, with 7 bases that match TRBD1. The V gene end was trimmed by 5 bases and the J gene end by 4 bases; junction bases not matched to a gene: 4. The germline CDR1 and CDR2 sequences are SGHTA and FQGNSA. The CDR3 has 13 residues. This CDR3 reads CASSLNRGYGYTF. The CDR3 DNA reads TGTGCCAGCAGCCTGAACAGGGGCTATGGCTACACCTTC.

The chain combines TRBV5-1 with TRBJ2-1; no clear D. Germline-derived CDR1 and CDR2 are SGHRS and YFSETQ. V lost 2 bases to trimming and J lost 7 bases, with 10 bases between them. The CDR3 covers 13 residues. The CDR3 DNA follows: TGCGCCAGCAGCTTTCTTCAGTGGAATGAGCAGTTCTTC. It yields the protein CASSFLQWNEQFF.

The CDR3 is CASSPVAKNIQYF. In DNA form, the CDR3 reads TGTGCCAGCTCACCCGTAGCCAAAAACATTCAGTACTTC. The chain couples TRBV18 to TRBJ2-4; D call uncertain. V lost 3 bases, J lost 0 bases, and 3 bases lay in between. The CDR3 runs to 13 residues. The germline gives CDR1 KGHSH, CDR2 LQKENI. Using reference TRBV18 and TRBJ2-4 for the parts outside the CDR3, the full variable domain is NAGVMQNPRHLVRRRGQEARLRCSPMKGHSHVYWYRQLPEEGLKFMVYLQKENIIDESGMPKERFSAEFPKEGPSILRIQQVVRGDSAAYFCASSPVAKNIQYFGAGTRLSVL.

The chain recombines TRBV7-8 with TRBJ1-3; D not certain. The V gene lost 2 bases and the J gene lost 0 bases, with 20 bases spanning the gap. CDR1 and CDR2 from the germline V gene are SGHVS and FQNEAQ. The CDR3 has 19 amino acids. DNA of the CDR3: TGTGCCAGCAGCTTATATATCCCCCTCCCATACATCTCTGGAAACACCATATATTTT. This sequence encodes CASSLYIPLPYISGNTIYF.